This paragraph covers one TCR beta chain sequence. TCRdb re-analysed the reads in MiXCR, keeping a single row per CDR3 protein. The repertoire holds about 180,000 distinct CDR3 sequences, with 17% as singletons. V dropped 5 bases and J dropped 5; count of bases not matched to a gene: 5. CDR3 size: 14 residues. These data are taken from a study of T cell repertoires in cytomegalovirus infection. Study-level background: Public signatures in TCR beta pointed to CMV infection and matching HLA type.

This TCR was sampled from a human donor in good health (CMV status not recorded). Some clones in this sample may be carry-over from other donors' samples. Sequenced material: CD8+ T cells from PBMCs. V gene TRBV12-3 or TRBV12-4 combines with J gene TRBJ1-5, with 8 bases that match TRBD1. The CDR3 spells CASSRDRIDQPQHF. Here the CDR3 DNA reads TGTGCCAGCAGTCGGGACAGGATAGATCAGCCCCAGCATTTT.